What follows describes a single T cell receptor (beta chain). Its antigen is currently unknown. Only in-frame clones appear in the TCRdb table, and some are missing; sequencing was by immunoSEQ multiplex PCR. The repertoire has around 85,000 clones, 75% to 90% of them found once; the top ten carry around 2.8%. The data derive from a study of identifying expanded T cells in peripheral blood. General study findings and limits: About 1.2 clones differed between technical replicates, versus about 16 and 19 over time. Variance in clone template counts between approximately two-week samples significantly increased with total template count across all healthy donors.

Collection occurred without any documented infections or immune events in donors. The CDR3 consists of 15 residues. V lost 3 bases, J lost 5 bases, and 2 bases stayed unmatched. Germline V gene lookup returns CDR1 LGHNA and CDR2 YSLEER. The specimen sequenced was blood. The TCR was taken from a person aged 18 to 75 in good health. V usage is TRBV4-3 and J usage is TRBJ1-6, with 9 bases fitting TRBD1. The DNA for the CDR3 is TGCGCCAGCAGCCAGGGGACAGGGAATAATTCACCCCTCCACTTT. Translated: CASSQGTGNNSPLHF.